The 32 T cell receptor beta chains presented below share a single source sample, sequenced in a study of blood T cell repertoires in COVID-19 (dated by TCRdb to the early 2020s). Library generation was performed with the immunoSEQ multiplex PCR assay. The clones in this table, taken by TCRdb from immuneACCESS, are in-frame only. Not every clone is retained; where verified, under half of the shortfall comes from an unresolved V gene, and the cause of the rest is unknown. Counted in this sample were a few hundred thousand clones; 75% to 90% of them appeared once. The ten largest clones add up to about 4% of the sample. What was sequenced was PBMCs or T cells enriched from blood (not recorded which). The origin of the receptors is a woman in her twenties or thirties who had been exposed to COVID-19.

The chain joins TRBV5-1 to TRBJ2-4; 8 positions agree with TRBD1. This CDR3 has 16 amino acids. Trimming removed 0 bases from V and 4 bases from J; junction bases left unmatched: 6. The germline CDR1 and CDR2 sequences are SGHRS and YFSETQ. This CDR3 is CASSLADRGDKNIQYF. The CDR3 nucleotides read TGCGCCAGCAGCTTGGCCGACAGGGGCGATAAAAACATTCAGTACTTC.

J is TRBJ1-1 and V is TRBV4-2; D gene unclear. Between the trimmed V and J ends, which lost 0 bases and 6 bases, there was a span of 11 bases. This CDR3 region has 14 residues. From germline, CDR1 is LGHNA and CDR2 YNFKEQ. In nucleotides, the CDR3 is TGTGCCAGCAGCCAAGACGAGGAGTGGGCTGAAGCTTTCTTT. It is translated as CASSQDEEWAEAFF.

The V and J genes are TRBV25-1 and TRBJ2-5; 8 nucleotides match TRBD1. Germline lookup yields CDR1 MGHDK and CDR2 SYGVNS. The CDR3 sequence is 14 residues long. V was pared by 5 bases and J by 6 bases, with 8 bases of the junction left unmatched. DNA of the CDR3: TGTGCCAGCAGTCAGACAGGGGACGAAAAGACCCAGTACTTC. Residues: CASSQTGDEKTQYF.

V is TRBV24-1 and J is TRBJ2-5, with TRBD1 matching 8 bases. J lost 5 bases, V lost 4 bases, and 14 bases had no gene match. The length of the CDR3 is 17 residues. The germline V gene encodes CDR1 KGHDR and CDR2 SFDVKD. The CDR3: CATSDHLGQGARETQYF. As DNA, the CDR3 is TGTGCCACCAGTGACCACTTGGGGCAGGGGGCGCGGGAGACCCAGTACTTC.

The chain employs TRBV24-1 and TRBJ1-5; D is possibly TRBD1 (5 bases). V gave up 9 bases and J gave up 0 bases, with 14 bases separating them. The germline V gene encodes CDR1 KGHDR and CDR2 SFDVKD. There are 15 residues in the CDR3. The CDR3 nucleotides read TGTGCCACCTCCCTCGGGAGGGGTAGCAATCAGCCCCAGCATTTT. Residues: CATSLGRGSNQPQHF.

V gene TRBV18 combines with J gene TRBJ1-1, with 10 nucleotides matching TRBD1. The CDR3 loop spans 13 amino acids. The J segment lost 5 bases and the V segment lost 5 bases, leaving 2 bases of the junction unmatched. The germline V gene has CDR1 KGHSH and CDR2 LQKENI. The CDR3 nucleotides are TGTGCCAGCTCAGGACAGGGGGATACTGAAGCTTTCTTT. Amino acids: CASSGQGDTEAFF.

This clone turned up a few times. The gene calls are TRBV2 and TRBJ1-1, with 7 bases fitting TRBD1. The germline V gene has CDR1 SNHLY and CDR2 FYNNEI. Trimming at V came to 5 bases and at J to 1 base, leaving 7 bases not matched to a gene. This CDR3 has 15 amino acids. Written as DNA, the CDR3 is TGTGCCAGCAGTCACCTGGGACAGCCGAACACTGAAGCTTTCTTT. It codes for CASSHLGQPNTEAFF. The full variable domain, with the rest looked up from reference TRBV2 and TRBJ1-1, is EPEVTQTPSHQVTQMGQEVILRCVPISNHLYFYWYRQILGQKVEFLVSFYNNEISEKSEIFDDQFSVERPDGSNFTLKIRSTKLEDSAMYFCASSHLGQPNTEAFFGQGTRLTVV.

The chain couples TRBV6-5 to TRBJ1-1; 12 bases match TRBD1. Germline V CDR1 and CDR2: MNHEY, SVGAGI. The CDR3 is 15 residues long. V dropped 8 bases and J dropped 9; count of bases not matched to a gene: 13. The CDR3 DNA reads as TGTGCCAGCTCGTCTATGGGACAGGGGGCCGGGAAAGCTTTCTTT. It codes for CASSSMGQGAGKAFF.

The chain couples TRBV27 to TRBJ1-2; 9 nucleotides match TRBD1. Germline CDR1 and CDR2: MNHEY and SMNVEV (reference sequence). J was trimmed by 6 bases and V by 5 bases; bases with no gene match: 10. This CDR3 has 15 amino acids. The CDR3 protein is CASSAYRGPGHGYTF. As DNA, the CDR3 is TGTGCCAGCAGTGCTTACAGGGGGCCGGGCCATGGCTACACCTTC.

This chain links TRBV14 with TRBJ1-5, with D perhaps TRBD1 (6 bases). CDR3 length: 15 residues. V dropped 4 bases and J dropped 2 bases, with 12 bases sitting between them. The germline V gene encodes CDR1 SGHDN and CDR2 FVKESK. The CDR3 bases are TGTGCCAGCAGCCCGAAACAGGGAGGCAATCAGCCCCAGCATTTT. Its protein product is CASSPKQGGNQPQHF.

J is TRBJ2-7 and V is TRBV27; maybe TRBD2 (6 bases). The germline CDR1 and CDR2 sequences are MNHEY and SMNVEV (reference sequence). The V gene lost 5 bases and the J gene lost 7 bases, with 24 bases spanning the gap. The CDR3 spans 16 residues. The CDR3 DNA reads TGTGCCAGCAGTCGCTTCAGGGATCGAAATGGGGGGGAGCAGTACTTC. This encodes CASSRFRDRNGGEQYF.

The CDR3 loop is CASTSSGGLYEQYF. CDR3 bases: TGTGCCAGCACGAGCAGCGGGGGGTTGTACGAGCAGTACTTC. The chain has TRBV6-6 and TRBJ2-7; 9 bases are shared with TRBD2. Per germline, CDR1 MNHNY and CDR2 SVGAGI (reference sequence). Trimming at V came to 7 bases and at J to 4 bases, leaving 8 bases not matched to a gene. The CDR3 spans 14 residues.

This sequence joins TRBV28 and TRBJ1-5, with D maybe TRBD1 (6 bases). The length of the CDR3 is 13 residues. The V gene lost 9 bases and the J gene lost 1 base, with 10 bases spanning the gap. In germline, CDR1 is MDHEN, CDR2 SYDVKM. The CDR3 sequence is CASITGSNQPQHF. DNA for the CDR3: TGTGCCAGTATAACAGGGAGCAATCAGCCCCAGCATTTT.

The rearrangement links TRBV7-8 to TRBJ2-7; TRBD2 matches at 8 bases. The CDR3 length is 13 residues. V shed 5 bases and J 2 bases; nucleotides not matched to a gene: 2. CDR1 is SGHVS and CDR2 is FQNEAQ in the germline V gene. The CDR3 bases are TGTGCCAGCAGCGCCGGGGGGGCCTACGAGCAGTACTTC. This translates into CASSAGGAYEQYF. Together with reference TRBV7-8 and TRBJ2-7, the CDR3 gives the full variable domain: GAGVSQSPRYKVAKRGQDVALRCDPISGHVSLFWYQQALGQGPEFLTYFQNEAQLDKSGLPSDRFFAERPEGSVSTLKIQRTQQEDSAVYLCASSAGGAYEQYFGPGTRLTVT.

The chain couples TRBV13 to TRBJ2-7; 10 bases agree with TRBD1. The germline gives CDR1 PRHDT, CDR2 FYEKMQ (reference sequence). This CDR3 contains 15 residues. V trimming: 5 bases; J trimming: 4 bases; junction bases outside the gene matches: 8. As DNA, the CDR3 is TGTGCCAGCAGCCATGGGGACAGGGGATTTTACGAGCAGTACTTC. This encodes CASSHGDRGFYEQYF.

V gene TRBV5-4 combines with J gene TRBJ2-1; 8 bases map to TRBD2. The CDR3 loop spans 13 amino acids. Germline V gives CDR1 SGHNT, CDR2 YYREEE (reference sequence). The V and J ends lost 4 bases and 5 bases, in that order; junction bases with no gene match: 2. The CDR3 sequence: CASSRGGNNEQFF. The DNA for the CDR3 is TGTGCCAGCAGCCGGGGGGGGAACAATGAGCAGTTCTTC.

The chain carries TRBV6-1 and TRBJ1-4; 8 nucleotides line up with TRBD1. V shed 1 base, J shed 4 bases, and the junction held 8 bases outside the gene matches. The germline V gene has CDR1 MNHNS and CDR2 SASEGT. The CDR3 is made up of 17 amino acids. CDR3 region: CASSEGLGQGNNEKLFF. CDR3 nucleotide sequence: TGTGCCAGCAGTGAAGGCTTAGGACAGGGAAATAATGAAAAACTGTTTTTT.

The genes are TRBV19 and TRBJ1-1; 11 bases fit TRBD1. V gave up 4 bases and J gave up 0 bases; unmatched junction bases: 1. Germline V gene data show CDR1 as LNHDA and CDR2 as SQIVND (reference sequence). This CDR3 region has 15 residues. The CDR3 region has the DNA TGTGCCAGTAGTAAGGACAGGGGGCTGAACACTGAAGCTTTCTTT. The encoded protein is CASSKDRGLNTEAFF.

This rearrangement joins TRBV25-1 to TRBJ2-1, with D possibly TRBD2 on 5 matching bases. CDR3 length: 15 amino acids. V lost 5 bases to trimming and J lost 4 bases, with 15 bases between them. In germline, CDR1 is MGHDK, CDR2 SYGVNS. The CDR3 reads CASSLDGDIYNEQFF. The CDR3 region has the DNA TGTGCCAGCAGTCTGGACGGGGATATATACAATGAGCAGTTCTTC. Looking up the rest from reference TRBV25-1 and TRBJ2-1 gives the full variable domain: EADIYQTPRYLVIGTGKKITLECSQTMGHDKMYWYQQDPGMELHLIHYSYGVNSTEKGDLSSESTVSRIRTEHFPLTLESARPSHTSQYLCASSLDGDIYNEQFFGPGTRLTVL.

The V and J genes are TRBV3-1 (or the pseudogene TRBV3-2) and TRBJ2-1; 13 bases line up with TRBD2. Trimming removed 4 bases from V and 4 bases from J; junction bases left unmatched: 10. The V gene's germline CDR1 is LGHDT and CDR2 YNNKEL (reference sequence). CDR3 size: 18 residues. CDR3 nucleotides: TGTGCCAGCAGCCTCGGGACTAGCGGGGTCATCGTTTACAATGAGCAGTTCTTC. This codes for CASSLGTSGVIVYNEQFF.

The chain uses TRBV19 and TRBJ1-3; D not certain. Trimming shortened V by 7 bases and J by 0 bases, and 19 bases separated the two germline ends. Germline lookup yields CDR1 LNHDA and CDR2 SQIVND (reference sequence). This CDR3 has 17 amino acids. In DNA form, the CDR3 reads TGTGCCAGTACCACCCCCCCAGGCTTGAACTCTGGAAACACCATATATTTT. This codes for CASTTPPGLNSGNTIYF.

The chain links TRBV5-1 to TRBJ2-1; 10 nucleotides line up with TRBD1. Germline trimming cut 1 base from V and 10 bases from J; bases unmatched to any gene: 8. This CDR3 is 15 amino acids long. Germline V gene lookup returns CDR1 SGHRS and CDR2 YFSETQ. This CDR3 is CASSLRTGGIGEQFF. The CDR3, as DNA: TGCGCCAGCAGCTTGAGGACAGGGGGAATAGGGGAGCAGTTCTTC.

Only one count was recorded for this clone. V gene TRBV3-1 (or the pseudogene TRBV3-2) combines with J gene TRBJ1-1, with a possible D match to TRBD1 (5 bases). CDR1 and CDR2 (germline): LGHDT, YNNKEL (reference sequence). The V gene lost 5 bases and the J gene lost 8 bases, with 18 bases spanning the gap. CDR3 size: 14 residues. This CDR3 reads CASSYSPRGPEAFF. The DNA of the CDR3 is TGTGCCAGCAGCTACTCCCCGCGGGGACCCGAAGCTTTCTTT.

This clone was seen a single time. For the CDR3, the DNA is TGTGCCATCAGTGACTCTTTCACGGACAGGGGGCTTAGGGAGCAGTACTTC. Amino acid sequence: CAISDSFTDRGLREQYF. The chain recombines TRBV10-3 with TRBJ2-7, with 11 nucleotides matching TRBD1. There are 17 residues in the CDR3. The V gene's germline CDR1 is ENHRY and CDR2 SYGVKD. With 3 bases clipped from V and 7 bases from J, the junction kept 14 bases outside the gene matches.

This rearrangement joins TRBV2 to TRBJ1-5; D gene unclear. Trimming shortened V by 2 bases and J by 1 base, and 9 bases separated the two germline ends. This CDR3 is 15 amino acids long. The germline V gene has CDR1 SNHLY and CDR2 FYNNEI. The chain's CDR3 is CASSESGLSNQPQHF. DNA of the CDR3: TGTGCCAGCAGTGAATCGGGTTTAAGCAATCAGCCCCAGCATTTT. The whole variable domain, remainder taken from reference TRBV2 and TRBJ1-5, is EPEVTQTPSHQVTQMGQEVILRCVPISNHLYFYWYRQILGQKVEFLVSFYNNEISEKSEIFDDQFSVERPDGSNFTLKIRSTKLEDSAMYFCASSESGLSNQPQHFGDGTRLSIL.

The CDR3 here is CASSQDVGGQYEQYF. CDR3 nucleotides: TGCGCCAGCAGCCAAGACGTCGGGGGGCAATACGAGCAGTACTTC. The rearrangement joins TRBV4-1 to TRBJ2-7; D possibly corresponds to TRBD2 (7 bases). With 0 bases removed from V and 4 bases from J, the gap between germline ends came to 13 bases. This CDR3 has 15 amino acids. Per the germline V gene, CDR1 is MGHRA and CDR2 is YSYEKL.

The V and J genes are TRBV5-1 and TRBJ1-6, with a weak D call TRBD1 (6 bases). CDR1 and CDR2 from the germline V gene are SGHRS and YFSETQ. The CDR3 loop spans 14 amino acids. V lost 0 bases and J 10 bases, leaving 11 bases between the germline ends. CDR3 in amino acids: CASSLDQGRSPLHF. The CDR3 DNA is TGCGCCAGCAGCTTGGACCAGGGGCGGTCACCCCTCCACTTT.

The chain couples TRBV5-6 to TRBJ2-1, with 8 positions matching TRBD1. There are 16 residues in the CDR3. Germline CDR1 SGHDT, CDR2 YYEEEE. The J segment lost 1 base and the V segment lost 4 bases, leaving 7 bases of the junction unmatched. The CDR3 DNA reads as TGTGCCAGCAGCCAGGGCCAGGGGGCGTCCTACAATGAGCAGTTCTTC. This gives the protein CASSQGQGASYNEQFF. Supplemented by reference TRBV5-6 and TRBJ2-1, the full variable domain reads DAGVTQSPTHLIKTRGQQVTLRCSPKSGHDTVSWYQQALGQGPQFIFQYYEEEERQRGNFPDRFSGHQFPNYSSELNVNALLLGDSALYLCASSQGQGASYNEQFFGPGTRLTVL.

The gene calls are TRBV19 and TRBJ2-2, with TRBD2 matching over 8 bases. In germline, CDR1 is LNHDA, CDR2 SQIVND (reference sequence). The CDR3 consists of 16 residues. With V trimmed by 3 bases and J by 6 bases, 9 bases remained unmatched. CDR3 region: CASSISGLAIPGELFF. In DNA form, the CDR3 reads TGTGCCAGTAGTATCAGTGGACTAGCCATCCCCGGGGAGCTGTTTTTT.

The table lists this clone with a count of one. CDR3 in DNA: TGTGCCAGCAGTCACAGGGGGCGGTTTCAGCCCCAGCATTTT. Translation gives CASSHRGRFQPQHF. V is TRBV6-6 and J is TRBJ1-5, with 9 bases that match TRBD1. With 5 bases clipped from V and 6 bases from J, the junction kept 5 bases outside the gene matches. Germline CDR1 is MNHNY and CDR2 is SVGAGI (reference sequence). The CDR3 loop spans 14 amino acids.

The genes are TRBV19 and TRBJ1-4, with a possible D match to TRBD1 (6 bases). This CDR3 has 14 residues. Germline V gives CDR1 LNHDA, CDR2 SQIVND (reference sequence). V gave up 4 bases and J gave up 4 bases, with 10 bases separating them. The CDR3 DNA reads TGTGCCAGTAGTAGGTCAGGGGATAATGAAAAACTGTTTTTT. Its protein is CASSRSGDNEKLFF.

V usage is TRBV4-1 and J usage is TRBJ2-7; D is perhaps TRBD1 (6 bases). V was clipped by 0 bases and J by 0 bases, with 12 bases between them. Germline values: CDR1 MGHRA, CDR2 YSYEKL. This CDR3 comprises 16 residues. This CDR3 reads CASSQDLGASSYEQYF. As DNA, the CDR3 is TGCGCCAGCAGCCAAGATTTGGGGGCAAGCTCCTACGAGCAGTACTTC.